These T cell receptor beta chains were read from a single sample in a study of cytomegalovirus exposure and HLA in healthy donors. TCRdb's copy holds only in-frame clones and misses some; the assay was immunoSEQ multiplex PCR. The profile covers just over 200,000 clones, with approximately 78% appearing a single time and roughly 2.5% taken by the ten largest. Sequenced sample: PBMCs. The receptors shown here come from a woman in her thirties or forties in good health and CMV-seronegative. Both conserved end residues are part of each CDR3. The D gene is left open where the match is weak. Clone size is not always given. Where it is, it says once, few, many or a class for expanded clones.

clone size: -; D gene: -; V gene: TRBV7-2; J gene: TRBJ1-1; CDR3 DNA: TGTGCCAGCAGCTTACTCAACACTGAAGCTTTCTTT; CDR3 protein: CASSLLNTEAFF
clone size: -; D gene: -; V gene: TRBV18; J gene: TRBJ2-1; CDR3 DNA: TGTGCCAGCTCACCTGCGAATCCCCTGAGCGCGGGCCATGAGCAGTTCTTC; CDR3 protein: CASSPANPLSAGHEQFF
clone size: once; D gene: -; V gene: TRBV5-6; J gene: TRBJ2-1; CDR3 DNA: TGTGCCAGCAGCTTATGGAGTTCCAATGAGCAGTTCTTC; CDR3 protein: CASSLWSSNEQFF
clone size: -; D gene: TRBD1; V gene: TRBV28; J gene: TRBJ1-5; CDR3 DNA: TGTGCCAGCAGTTTCGAATGGACAGGAGGCAATCAGCCCCAGCATTTT; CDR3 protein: CASSFEWTGGNQPQHF
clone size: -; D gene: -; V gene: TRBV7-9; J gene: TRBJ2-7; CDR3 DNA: TGTGCCAGCAGCTTAAGATCCTACGAGCAGTACTTC; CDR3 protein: CASSLRSYEQYF
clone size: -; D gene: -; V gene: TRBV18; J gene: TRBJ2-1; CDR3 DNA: TGTGCCAGCTCACCACGCCGGGACTCCAATGAGCAGTTCTTC; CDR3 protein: CASSPRRDSNEQFF
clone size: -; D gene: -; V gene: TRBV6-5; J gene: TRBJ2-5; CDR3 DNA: TGTGCCAGCAGCGCAGGGGTGACTCAAGAGACCCAGTACTTC; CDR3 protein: CASSAGVTQETQYF
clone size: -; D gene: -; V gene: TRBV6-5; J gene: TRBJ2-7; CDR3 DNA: TGTGCCAGCAGCCCGCGGGGACTCTCCTACGAGCAGTACTTC; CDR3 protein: CASSPRGLSYEQYF
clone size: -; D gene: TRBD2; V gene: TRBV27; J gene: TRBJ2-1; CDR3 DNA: TGTGCCAGCAGTATTAGCGGGGGACTTTACAATGAGCAGTTCTTC; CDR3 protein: CASSISGGLYNEQFF
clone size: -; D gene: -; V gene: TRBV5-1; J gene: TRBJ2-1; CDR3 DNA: TGCGCCAGCAGCTTCAAGGGGGGGGACAATGAGCAGTTCTTC; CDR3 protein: CASSFKGGDNEQFF
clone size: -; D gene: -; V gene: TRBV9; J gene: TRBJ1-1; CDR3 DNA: TGTGCCAGCAGCGTAGGGCGGACAAACACTGAAGCTTTCTTT; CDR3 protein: CASSVGRTNTEAFF
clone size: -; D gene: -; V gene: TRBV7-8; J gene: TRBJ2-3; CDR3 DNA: TGTGCCAGCAGCGCAATGTCGGTTACGCAGTATTTT; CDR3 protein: CASSAMSVTQYF
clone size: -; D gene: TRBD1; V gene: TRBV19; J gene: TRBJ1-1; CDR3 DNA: TGTGCCAGTAGCATTTACAGGGGTAATGGAGCGGACACTGAAGCTTTCTTT; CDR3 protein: CASSIYRGNGADTEAFF
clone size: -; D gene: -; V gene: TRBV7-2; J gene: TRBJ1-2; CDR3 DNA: TGTGCCAGCAGCTTAGTCAAGGCAGGGGACTATGGCTACACCTTC; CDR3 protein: CASSLVKAGDYGYTF
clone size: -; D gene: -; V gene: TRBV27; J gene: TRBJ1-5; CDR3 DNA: TGTGCCAGCAGCCCTTATGGAGGCAATCAGCCCCAGCATTTT; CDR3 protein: CASSPYGGNQPQHF
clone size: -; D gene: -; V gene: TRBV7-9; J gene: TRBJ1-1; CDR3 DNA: TGTGCCAGCAGCTTAGGCAGGGAGAACACTGAAGCTTTCTTT; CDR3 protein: CASSLGRENTEAFF
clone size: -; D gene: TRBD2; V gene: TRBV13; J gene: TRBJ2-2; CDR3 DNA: TGTGCCAGCGGATCCACTAGCGGGGACACGAACACCGGGGAGCTGTTTTTT; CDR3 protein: CASGSTSGDTNTGELFF
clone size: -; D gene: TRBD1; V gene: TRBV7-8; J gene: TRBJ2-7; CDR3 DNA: TGTGCCAGCAGCACCGGGACAGAGGGCTACGAGCAGTACTTC; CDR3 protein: CASSTGTEGYEQYF
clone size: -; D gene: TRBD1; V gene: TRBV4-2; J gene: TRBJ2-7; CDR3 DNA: TGTGCCAGCAGCCAAGATATGGGACAGTCCTACGAGCAGTACTTC; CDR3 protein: CASSQDMGQSYEQYF
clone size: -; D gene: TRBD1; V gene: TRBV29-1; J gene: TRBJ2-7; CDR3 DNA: TGCAGCGTTGGCCGGGACAGGGGCTACGAGCAGTACTTC; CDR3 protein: CSVGRDRGYEQYF
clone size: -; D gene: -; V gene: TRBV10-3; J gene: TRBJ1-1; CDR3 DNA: TGTGCCATCAGTGAGCAGGGAGGTGACACTGAAGCTTTCTTT; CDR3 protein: CAISEQGGDTEAFF
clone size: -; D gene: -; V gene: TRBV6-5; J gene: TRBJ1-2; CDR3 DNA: TGTGCCAGCAGTTACTCAGGGTGGGGAGGCGGCTACACCTTC; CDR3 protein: CASSYSGWGGGYTF
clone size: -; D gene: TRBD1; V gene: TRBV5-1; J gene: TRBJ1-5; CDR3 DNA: TGCGCCAGCAGCGAGGGGACAGGGGTCAATCAGCCCCAGCATTTT; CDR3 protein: CASSEGTGVNQPQHF
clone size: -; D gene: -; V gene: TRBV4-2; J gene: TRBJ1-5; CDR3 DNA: TGTGCCAGCAGCCAAGGACTGGAAAATCAGCCCCAGCATTTT; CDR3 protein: CASSQGLENQPQHF
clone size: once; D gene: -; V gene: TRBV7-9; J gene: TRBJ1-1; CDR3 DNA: TGTTCCAGCAGCCCACGATCTACAGTGAACACTGAAGCTTTCTTT; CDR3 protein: CSSSPRSTVNTEAFF
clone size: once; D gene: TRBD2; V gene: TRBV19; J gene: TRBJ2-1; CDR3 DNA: TGTGCCAGCCAGCTAGCGGAACGAAGCTCCTACAATGAGCAGTTCTTC; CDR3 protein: CASQLAERSSYNEQFF
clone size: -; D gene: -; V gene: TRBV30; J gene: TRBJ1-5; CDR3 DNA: TGTGCCTGGGGCCTTTACCTGGAGCAGCCCCAGCATTTT; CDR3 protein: CAWGLYLEQPQHF
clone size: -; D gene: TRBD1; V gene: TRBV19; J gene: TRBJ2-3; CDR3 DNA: TGTGCCAGTAGTCTCCCGACAGGGGGAACGGATACGCAGTATTTT; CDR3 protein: CASSLPTGGTDTQYF
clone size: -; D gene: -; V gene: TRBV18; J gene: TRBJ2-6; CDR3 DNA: TGTGCCAGCTCACCAGTCTCCTCTGGGGCCAACGTCCTGACTTTC; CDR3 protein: CASSPVSSGANVLTF
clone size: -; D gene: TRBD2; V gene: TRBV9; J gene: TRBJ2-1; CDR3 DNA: TGTGCCAGCAGCGACCCTAGCGGGAGTTCCAACAATGAGCAGTTCTTC; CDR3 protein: CASSDPSGSSNNEQFF
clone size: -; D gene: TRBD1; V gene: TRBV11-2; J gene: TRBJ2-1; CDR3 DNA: TGTGCCAGCAGCTTAACCGGACAGGGATACAATGAGCAGTTCTTC; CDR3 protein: CASSLTGQGYNEQFF
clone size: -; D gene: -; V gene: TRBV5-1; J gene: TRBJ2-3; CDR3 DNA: TGCGCCAGCAGCTTAGTAGGAGGGGTTAGGACAGATACGCAGTATTTT; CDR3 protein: CASSLVGGVRTDTQYF
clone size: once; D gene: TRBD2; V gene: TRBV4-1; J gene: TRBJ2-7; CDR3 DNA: TGCGCCAGCAGCCAAGGGGCGGGGGACTACGAGCAGTACTTC; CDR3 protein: CASSQGAGDYEQYF
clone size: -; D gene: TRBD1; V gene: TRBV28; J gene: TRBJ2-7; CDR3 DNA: TGTGCCAGCAGTTTTTACAGGGGTGACTACGAGCAGTACTTC; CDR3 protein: CASSFYRGDYEQYF
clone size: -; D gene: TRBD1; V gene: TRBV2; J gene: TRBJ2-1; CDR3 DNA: TGTGCCAGCAGTGCTAGGGACAGGGTCACCAATGAGCAGTTCTTC; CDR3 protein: CASSARDRVTNEQFF
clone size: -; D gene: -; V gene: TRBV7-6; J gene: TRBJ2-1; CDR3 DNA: TGTGCCAGCAGCTTAGGTTTAGAGAATGAGCAGTTCTTC; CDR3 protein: CASSLGLENEQFF
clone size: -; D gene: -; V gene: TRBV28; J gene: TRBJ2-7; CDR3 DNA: TGTGCCAGCAGTCAGCACACCGGGTCAGGGTCAATTAAGCAGTACTTC; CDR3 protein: CASSQHTGSGSIKQYF
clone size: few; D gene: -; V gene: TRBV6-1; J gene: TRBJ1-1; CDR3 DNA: TGTGCCAGTGGGAGGGGAGAGAACACTGAAGCTTTCTTT; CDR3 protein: CASGRGENTEAFF
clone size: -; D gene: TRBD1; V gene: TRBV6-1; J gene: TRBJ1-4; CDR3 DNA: TGTGCCAGCAGGGACAGGGGGGGTATGAAAAAACTGTTTTTT; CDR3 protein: CASRDRGGMKKLFF
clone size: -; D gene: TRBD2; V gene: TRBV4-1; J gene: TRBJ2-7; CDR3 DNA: TGCGCCAGCAGCTACCAATGGTCTAGCGGCACCTACGAGCAGTACTTC; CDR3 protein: CASSYQWSSGTYEQYF
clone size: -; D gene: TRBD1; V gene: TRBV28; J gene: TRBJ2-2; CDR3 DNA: TGTGCCAGCAGCTCAGGGGGCGCGAACACCGGGGAGCTGTTTTTT; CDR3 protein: CASSSGGANTGELFF
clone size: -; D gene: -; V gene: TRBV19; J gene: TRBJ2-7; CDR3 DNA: TGTGCCAGCACCCACAGCTATCTGGTAGACGAGCAGTACTTC; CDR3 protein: CASTHSYLVDEQYF
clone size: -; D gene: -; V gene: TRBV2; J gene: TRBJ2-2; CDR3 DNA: TGTGCCAGCACCGAACCGACTGACACCGGGGAGCTGTTTTTT; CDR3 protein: CASTEPTDTGELFF
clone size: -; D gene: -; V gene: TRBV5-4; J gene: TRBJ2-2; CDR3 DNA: TGTGCCAGCAGCCCATCCACCAGGAACACCGGGGAGCTGTTTTTT; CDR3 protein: CASSPSTRNTGELFF
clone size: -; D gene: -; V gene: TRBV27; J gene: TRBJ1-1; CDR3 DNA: TGTGCCAGCAGTTTCCAGGGTGTGACCACTGAAGCTTTCTTT; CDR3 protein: CASSFQGVTTEAFF
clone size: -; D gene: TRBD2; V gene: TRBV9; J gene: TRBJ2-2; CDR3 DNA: TGTGCCAGCAGCGCGGGACTAGCGGGTCCCACCGGGGAGCTGTTTTTT; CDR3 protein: CASSAGLAGPTGELFF
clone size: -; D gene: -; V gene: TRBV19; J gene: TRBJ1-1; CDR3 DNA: TGTGCCAGTAGTATAAGGGGTTCGAACACTGAAGCTTTCTTT; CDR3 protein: CASSIRGSNTEAFF
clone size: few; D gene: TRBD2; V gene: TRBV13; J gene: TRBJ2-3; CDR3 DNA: TGTGCCAGCAGCTTAGGGCTAGCGGTCCGCACAGATACGCAGTATTTT; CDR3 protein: CASSLGLAVRTDTQYF
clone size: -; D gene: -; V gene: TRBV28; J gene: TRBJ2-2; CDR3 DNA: TGTGCCATGTCGAACGGGAACACCGGGGAGCTGTTTTTT; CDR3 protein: CAMSNGNTGELFF
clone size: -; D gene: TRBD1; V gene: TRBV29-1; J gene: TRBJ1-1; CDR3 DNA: TGCAGCGTTGACGGGACAGGGGTGAACACTGAAGCTTTCTTT; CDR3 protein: CSVDGTGVNTEAFF
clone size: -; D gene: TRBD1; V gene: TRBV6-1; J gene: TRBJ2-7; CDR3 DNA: TGTGCCAGCAGTGGCCAGGGGGCGCGGTACGAGCAGTACTTC; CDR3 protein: CASSGQGARYEQYF
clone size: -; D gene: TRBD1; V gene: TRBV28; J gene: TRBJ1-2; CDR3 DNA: TGTGCCAGCAGAACTGGGACAGGGTATGGCTACACCTTC; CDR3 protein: CASRTGTGYGYTF
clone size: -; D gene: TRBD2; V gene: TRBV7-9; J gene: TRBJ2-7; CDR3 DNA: TGTGCCAGCAGCTTAGATGGCGGGAGGGCCTACGAGCAGTACTTC; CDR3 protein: CASSLDGGRAYEQYF
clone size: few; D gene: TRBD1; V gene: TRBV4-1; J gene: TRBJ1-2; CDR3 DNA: TGCGCCAGCAGCCAAGATGGGGACAGCTATGGCTACACCTTC; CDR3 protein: CASSQDGDSYGYTF
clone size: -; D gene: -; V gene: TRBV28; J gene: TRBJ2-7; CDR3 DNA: TGTGCCAGCAGTTACTACCCGGGGGACGAGCAGTACTTC; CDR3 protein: CASSYYPGDEQYF
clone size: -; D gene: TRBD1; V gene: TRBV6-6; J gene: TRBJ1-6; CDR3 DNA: TGTGCCAGCACCAAGGGGGCTAGCTCCTATAATTCACCCCTCCACTTT; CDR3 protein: CASTKGASSYNSPLHF
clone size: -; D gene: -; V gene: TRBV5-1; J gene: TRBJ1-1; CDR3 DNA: TGCGCCAGCAGCTCACAGGGTATGAACACTGAAGCTTTCTTT; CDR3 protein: CASSSQGMNTEAFF